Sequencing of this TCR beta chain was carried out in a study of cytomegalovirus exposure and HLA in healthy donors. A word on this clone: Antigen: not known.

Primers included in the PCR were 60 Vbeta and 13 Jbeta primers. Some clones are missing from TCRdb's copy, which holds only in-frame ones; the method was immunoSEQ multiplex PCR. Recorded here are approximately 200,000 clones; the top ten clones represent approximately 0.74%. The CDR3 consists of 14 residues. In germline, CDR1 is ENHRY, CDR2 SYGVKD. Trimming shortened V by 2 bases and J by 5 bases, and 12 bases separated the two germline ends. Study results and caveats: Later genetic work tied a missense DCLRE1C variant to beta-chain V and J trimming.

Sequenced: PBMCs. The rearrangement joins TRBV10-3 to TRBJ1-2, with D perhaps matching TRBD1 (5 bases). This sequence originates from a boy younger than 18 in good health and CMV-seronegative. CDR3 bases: TGTGCCATCAGTGAGAAGAAGGAGGGGTATGGCTACACCTTC. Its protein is CAISEKKEGYGYTF.